In its sample, the clone carrying this TCR beta chain was seen a few times. No antigen is known for it. Only in-frame clones appear in the TCRdb table, and some are missing; sequencing was by immunoSEQ multiplex PCR. The sample records 17,000 or so clones, 65% to 75% being singletons. This specimen belongs to a study of vaccination effects on CD4 cells after COVID-19. As for the study in general: Post-vaccine sampling took place a median of 72 days after the second dose.

Study-wide points: Only a few convalescent patients and no early post-infection timepoints featured in the study.

Expansion with viral peptide pools was applied to antigen-specific CD4+ T cells by the ViraFEST assay prior to sequencing. Culture lasted 10 days before CD4+ T cell isolation. Infection dated between March and December 2020, before the Alpha, Beta and Delta variants reached the United States. The participants, recipients of two vaccine doses, got either BNT162b2 or mRNA-1273. The TCR sequence derives from a human donor who had a prior SARS-CoV-2 infection. Specimen: CD4+ T cells from PBMCs cultured with SARS-CoV-2 spike peptides, collected after COVID-19 vaccination.

The CDR3 reads CASSLAGSSGANVLTF. The DNA for the CDR3 is TGTGCCAGCAGCTTAGCCGGAAGCTCTGGGGCCAACGTCCTGACTTTC. The rearrangement links TRBV7-2 to TRBJ2-6; no firm D call. V shed 0 bases and J shed 0 bases, with 6 bases lying between them. The CDR3 runs 16 residues. Germline loops: CDR1 SGHTA, CDR2 FQGNSA.